The TCR beta chain under discussion was sequenced for a study of CD8 T cells in ankylosing spondylitis. A note on this clonotype: The target antigen is unknown.

TCRdb re-called the 5' RACE reads through MiXCR, storing one row per CDR3 protein. The table shows roughly 160,000 distinct CDR3 sequences, with about 9.9% occurring only once. Trimming shortened V by 0 bases and J by 6 bases, and 9 bases separated the two germline ends. The CDR3 covers 14 residues. Germline CDR1 and CDR2: SGHRS and YFSETQ. The study's findings and limits: A TCR beta motif made of about 8 highly homologous variants seemed typical of ankylosing spondylitis blood.

The genes are TRBV5-1 and TRBJ1-4, with D tentatively TRBD1 (5 bases). The sample was blood, either unsorted or a sorted T cell fraction (not recorded which). This clonotype was sampled from a male donor with ankylosing spondylitis or in good health (not recorded which). The CDR3 sequence: CASSLGGDHEKLFF. The CDR3 coding sequence is TGCGCCAGCAGCTTGGGGGGGGATCATGAAAAACTGTTTTTT.